The present entry profiles one T cell receptor (beta chain) with its context. The data were taken from a study of blood T cell repertoires in COVID-19. Across the whole study: Samples taken during acute and convalescent COVID-19 were collected in the United States, Italy and Spain. In each case, the material was cDNA or gDNA derived from T cells, B-cell-depleted T cells, or PBMCs.

Germline CDR1 and CDR2: SGHNT and YYREEE (reference sequence). The CDR3 spans 15 residues. Unmatched junction bases numbered 3, after V lost 2 bases and J lost 1 base. Original data processing: By means of reference gene primer amplification, nucleated cell counts were estimated. Here immunoSEQ multiplex PCR was the method, and the copy in TCRdb shows in-frame clones only, minus some. That table is the source of V, J and clone size, and D and trimming were worked out from the DNA. The repertoire includes 70,000 to 90,000 clones, 75% to 95% of them detected once, and less than 9% sits in the top ten. The rearrangement links TRBV5-4 to TRBJ1-1, with TRBD1 identical over 9 bases. Sequenced input: peripheral blood. The origin of this receptor is a human donor in a cohort sampled during active COVID-19. As DNA, the CDR3 is TGTGCCAGCAGCTTAAGGACAGGGGCGAACACTGAAGCTTTCTTT. It specifies CASSLRTGANTEAFF. The complete variable domain, with remaining parts taken from reference TRBV5-4 and TRBJ1-1, reads ETGVTQSPTHLIKTRGQQVTLRCSSQSGHNTVSWYQQALGQGPQFIFQYYREEENGRGNFPPRFSGLQFPNYSSELNVNALELDDSALYLCASSLRTGANTEAFFGQGTRLTVV.